The 9 T cell receptor beta chains presented below share a single source sample, sequenced in a study of cytomegalovirus exposure and HLA in healthy donors. 13 Jbeta primers and 60 Vbeta primers were used for the PCR. Produced via immunoSEQ multiplex PCR; TCRdb's table is partial and in-frame only. The profile shows about 260,000 clones, roughly 86% of them singletons. Sample: PBMCs. Source of these receptors: a woman aged 40 to 50 in good health and CMV-seropositive.

The J gene is TRBJ1-4, the V gene TRBV5-1; 8 bases are shared with TRBD1. CDR3 length: 14 amino acids. Germline lookup yields CDR1 SGHRS and CDR2 YFSETQ. The junction had 3 bases not matched to a gene; V was cut back by 4 bases and J by 4 bases. The CDR3 DNA reads as TGCGCCAGCAGCCCGGACAGGGATAATGAAAAACTGTTTTTT. Translated, it gives CASSPDRDNEKLFF.

This rearrangement joins TRBV7-6 to TRBJ2-7; 15 bases match TRBD2. Germline CDR1 SGHVS, CDR2 FNYEAQ. J gave up 3 bases and V 1 base, and 7 bases lay outside the gene matches. This CDR3 comprises 18 residues. The chain's CDR3 is CASSLGTSGRANHYEQYF. DNA of the CDR3: TGTGCCAGCAGCTTAGGGACTAGCGGGAGGGCCAATCACTACGAGCAGTACTTC.

This rearrangement joins TRBV11-2 to TRBJ1-2; TRBD1 aligns across 7 bases. The CDR3 has 13 amino acids. Germline CDR1 SGHAT, CDR2 FQNNGV. Unmatched junction bases numbered 3, after V lost 5 bases and J lost 3 bases. The CDR3 here is CASSHRGDYGYTF. CDR3 DNA: TGTGCCAGCAGCCACAGGGGTGACTATGGCTACACCTTC. The full variable domain, its missing parts supplied by reference TRBV11-2 and TRBJ1-2, is EAGVAQSPRYKIIEKRQSVAFWCNPISGHATLYWYQQILGQGPKLLIQFQNNGVVDDSQLPKDRFSAERLKGVDSTLKIQPAKLEDSAVYLCASSHRGDYGYTFGSGTRLTVV.

This clone has only a few counts. V usage is TRBV27 and J usage is TRBJ2-6; D may be TRBD1 (5 bases). Germline V gene data show CDR1 as MNHEY and CDR2 as SMNVEV (reference sequence). V was cut by 5 bases and J by 0 bases, with 8 bases left in between. The CDR3 covers 15 residues. The DNA of the CDR3 is TGTGCCAGCAGTGGACACTTCTCTGGGGCCAACGTCCTGACTTTC. It yields the protein CASSGHFSGANVLTF.

The chain has TRBV28 and TRBJ1-5; perhaps TRBD1 as D (6 bases). With 5 bases removed from V and 2 bases from J, the gap between germline ends came to 16 bases. Germline CDR1 is MDHEN and CDR2 is SYDVKM. The length of the CDR3 is 16 residues. The CDR3, as DNA: TGTGCCAGCAGTCCGGGGGGGCACAATGGCAATCAGCCCCAGCATTTT. This sequence encodes CASSPGGHNGNQPQHF.

The chain is built from TRBV19 and TRBJ2-4; D is ambiguous. V lost 7 bases to trimming and J lost 0 bases, with 13 bases between them. Germline V gene data show CDR1 as LNHDA and CDR2 as SQIVND (reference sequence). The CDR3 extends over 15 amino acids. The CDR3 here is CASISVGGAKNIQYF. The CDR3 nucleotides are TGTGCCAGTATATCCGTAGGCGGAGCCAAAAACATTCAGTACTTC.

The chain is built from TRBV11-2 and TRBJ1-1; a possible D gene is TRBD1 (6 bases). Looked up from germline, CDR1 is SGHAT and CDR2 is FQNNGV. Trimming removed 8 bases from V and 7 bases from J, with 11 bases in between. The CDR3 runs to 11 residues. The CDR3 spells CASGTDSEAFF. DNA of the CDR3: TGTGCCAGCGGAACGGACAGTGAAGCTTTCTTT.

The V call is TRBV11-3, the J call TRBJ1-1; the D gene is possibly TRBD1 (6 bases). CDR3 length equals 15 residues. In germline, CDR1 is SGHNT, CDR2 YENEEA. Trimming left V 0 bases short and J 0 bases short, with 8 bases between. The CDR3 bases are TGTGCCAGCAGCTTAGAAGGACAGATGAACACTGAAGCTTTCTTT. Amino acid sequence: CASSLEGQMNTEAFF.

This chain uses TRBV7-2 with TRBJ2-2, with TRBD2 matching over 11 bases. From germline, CDR1 is SGHTA and CDR2 FQGNSA. This CDR3 comprises 16 residues. J gave up 7 bases and V 0 bases, and 4 bases lay outside the gene matches. CDR3 protein: CASSLALAGAVGELFF. The CDR3 DNA follows: TGTGCCAGCAGCTTAGCACTAGCGGGAGCCGTCGGGGAGCTGTTTTTT.